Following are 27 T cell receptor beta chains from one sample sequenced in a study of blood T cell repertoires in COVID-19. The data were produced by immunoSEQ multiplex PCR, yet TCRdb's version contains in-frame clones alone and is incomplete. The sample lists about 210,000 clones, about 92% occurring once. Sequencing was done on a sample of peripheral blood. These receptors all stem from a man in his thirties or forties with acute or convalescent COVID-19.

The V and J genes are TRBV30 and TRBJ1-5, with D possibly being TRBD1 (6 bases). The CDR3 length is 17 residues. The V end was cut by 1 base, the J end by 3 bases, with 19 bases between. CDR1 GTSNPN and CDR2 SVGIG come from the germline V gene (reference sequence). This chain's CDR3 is CAWSAIKQWTVNQPQHF. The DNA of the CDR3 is TGTGCCTGGAGTGCTATTAAACAATGGACAGTCAATCAGCCCCAGCATTTT. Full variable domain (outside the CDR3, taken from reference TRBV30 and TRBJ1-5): SQTIHQWPATLVQPVGSPLSLECTVEGTSNPNLYWYRQAAGRGLQLLFYSVGIGQISSEVPQNLSASRPQDRQFILSSKKLLLSDSGFYLCAWSAIKQWTVNQPQHFGDGTRLSIL.

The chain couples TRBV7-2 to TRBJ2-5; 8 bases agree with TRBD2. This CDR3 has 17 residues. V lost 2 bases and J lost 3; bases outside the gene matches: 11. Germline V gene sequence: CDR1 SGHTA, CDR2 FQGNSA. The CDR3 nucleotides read TGTGCCAGCAGCTTAAAGAGACTAGCGCAAAACAAAGAGACCCAGTACTTC. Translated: CASSLKRLAQNKETQYF.

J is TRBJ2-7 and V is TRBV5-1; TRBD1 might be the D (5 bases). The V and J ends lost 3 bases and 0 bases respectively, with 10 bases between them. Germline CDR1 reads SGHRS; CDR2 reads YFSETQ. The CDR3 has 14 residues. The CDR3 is CASSSGAVSYEQYF. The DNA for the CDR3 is TGCGCCAGCAGCTCTGGGGCAGTCTCCTACGAGCAGTACTTC.

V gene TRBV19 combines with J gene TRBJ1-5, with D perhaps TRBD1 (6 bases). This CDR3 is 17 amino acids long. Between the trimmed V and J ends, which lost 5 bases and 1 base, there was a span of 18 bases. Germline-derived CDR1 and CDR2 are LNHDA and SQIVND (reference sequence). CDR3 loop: CASSVRYTGLSNQPQHF. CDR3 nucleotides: TGTGCCAGTAGTGTAAGATACACAGGGTTGAGCAATCAGCCCCAGCATTTT.

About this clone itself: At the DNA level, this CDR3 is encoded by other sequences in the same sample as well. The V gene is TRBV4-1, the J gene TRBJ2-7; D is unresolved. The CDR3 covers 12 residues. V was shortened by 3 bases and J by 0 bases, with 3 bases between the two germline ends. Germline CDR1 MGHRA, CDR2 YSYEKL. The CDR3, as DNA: TGCGCCAGCAGCCAGAGCTCCTACGAGCAGTACTTC. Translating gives CASSQSSYEQYF.

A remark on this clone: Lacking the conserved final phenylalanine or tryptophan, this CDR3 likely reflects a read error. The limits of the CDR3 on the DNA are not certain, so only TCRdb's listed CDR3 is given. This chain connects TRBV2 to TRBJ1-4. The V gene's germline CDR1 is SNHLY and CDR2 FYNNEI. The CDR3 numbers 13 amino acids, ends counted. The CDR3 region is CASSARLLGGVII.

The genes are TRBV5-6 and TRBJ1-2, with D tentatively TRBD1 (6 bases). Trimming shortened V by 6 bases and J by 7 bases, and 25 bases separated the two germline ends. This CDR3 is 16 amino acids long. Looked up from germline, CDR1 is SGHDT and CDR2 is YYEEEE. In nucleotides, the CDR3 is TGTGCCAGCACCCGCCCCTCTACAGGGAAGTTGGGTGGCTACACCTTC. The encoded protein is CASTRPSTGKLGGYTF.

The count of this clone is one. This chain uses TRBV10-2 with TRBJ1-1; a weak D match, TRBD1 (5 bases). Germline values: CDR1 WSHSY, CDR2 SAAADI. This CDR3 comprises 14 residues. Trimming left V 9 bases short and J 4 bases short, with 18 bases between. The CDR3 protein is CARSSGDRSTEAFF. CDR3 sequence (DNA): TGCGCCAGGTCTTCGGGGGATCGTTCCACTGAAGCTTTCTTT.

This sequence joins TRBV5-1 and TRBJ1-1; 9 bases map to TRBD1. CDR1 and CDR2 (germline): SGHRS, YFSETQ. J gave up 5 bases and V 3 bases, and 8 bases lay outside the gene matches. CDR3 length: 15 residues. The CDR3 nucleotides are TGCGCCAGCAGCTGGAGGGAGGACAGGGGTACTGAAGCTTTCTTT. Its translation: CASSWREDRGTEAFF.

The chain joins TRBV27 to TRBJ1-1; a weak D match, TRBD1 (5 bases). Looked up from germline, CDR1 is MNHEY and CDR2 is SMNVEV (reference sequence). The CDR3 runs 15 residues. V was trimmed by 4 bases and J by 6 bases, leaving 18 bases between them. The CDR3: CASSSVGAGKPEAFF. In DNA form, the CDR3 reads TGTGCCAGCAGTTCCGTAGGGGCAGGGAAGCCTGAAGCTTTCTTT.

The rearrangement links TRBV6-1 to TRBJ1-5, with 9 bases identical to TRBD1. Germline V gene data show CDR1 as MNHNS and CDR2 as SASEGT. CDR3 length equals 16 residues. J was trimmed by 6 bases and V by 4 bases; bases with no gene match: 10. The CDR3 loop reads CASSGRMGTGFQPQHF. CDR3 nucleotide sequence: TGTGCCAGCAGTGGAAGAATGGGGACAGGGTTTCAGCCCCAGCATTTT.

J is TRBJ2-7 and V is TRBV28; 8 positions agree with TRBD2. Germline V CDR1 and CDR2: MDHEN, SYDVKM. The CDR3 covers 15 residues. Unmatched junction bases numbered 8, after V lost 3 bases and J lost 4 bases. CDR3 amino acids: CASSLGGGRVYEQYF. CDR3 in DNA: TGTGCCAGCAGTTTGGGCGGGGGGCGCGTTTACGAGCAGTACTTC.

CDR3 sequence: CASSEGLNQPQHF. Written as DNA, the CDR3 is TGTGCCAGCAGTGAGGGACTCAATCAGCCCCAGCATTTT. The chain recombines TRBV6-1 with TRBJ1-5, with D possibly being TRBD1 (5 bases). Germline CDR1 and CDR2: MNHNS and SASEGT. The V gene lost 3 bases and the J gene lost 3 bases, with 6 bases spanning the gap. This CDR3 contains 13 residues.

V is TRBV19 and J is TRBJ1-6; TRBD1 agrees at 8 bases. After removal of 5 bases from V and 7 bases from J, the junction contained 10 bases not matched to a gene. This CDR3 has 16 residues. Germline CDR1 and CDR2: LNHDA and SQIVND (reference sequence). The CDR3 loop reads CASSPHDRGWNSPLHF. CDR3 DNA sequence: TGTGCCAGTAGTCCCCACGACAGGGGTTGGAATTCACCCCTCCACTTT. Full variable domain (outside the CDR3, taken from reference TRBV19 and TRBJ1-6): DGGITQSPKYLFRKEGQNVTLSCEQNLNHDAMYWYRQDPGQGLRLIYYSQIVNDFQKGDIAEGYSVSREKKESFPLTVTSAQKNPTAFYLCASSPHDRGWNSPLHFGNGTRLTVT.

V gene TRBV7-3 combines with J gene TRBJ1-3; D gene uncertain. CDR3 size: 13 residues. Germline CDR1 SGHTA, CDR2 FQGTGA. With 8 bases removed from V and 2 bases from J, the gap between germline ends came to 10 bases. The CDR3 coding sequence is TGTGCCAGCTCGGCCGAGGCTGGAAACACCATATATTTT. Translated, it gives CASSAEAGNTIYF.

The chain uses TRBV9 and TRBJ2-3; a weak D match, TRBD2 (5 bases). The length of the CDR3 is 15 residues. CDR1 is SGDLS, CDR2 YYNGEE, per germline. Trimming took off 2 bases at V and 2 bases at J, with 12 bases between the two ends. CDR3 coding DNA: TGTGCCAGCAGCGTGAGCCTGGACTCCACAGATACGCAGTATTTT. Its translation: CASSVSLDSTDTQYF. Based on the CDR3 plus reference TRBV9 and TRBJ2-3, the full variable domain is DSGVTQTPKHLITATGQRVTLRCSPRSGDLSVYWYQQSLDQGLQFLIQYYNGEERAKGNILERFSAQQFPDLHSELNLSSLELGDSALYFCASSVSLDSTDTQYFGPGTRLTVL.

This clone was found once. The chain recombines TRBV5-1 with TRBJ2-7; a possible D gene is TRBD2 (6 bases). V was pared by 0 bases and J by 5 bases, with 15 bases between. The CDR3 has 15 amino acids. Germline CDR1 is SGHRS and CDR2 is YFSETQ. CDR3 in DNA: TGCGCCAGCAGCTTGGGGGGACTGAAGAAAGACGAGCAGTACTTC. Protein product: CASSLGGLKKDEQYF.

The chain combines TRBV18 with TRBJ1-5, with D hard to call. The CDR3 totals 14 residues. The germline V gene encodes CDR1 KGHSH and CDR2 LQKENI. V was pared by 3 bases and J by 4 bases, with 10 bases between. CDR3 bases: TGTGCCAGCTCACCCGATAAGCCTAATCAGCCCCAGCATTTT. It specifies CASSPDKPNQPQHF. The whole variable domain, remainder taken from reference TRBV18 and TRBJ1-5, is NAGVMQNPRHLVRRRGQEARLRCSPMKGHSHVYWYRQLPEEGLKFMVYLQKENIIDESGMPKERFSAEFPKEGPSILRIQQVVRGDSAAYFCASSPDKPNQPQHFGDGTRLSIL.

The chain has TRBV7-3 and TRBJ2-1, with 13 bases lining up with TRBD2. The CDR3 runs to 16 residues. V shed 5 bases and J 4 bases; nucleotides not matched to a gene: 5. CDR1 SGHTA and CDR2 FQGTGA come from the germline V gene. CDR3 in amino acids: CASSPTLAGGYNEQFF. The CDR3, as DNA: TGTGCCAGCAGCCCGACACTAGCGGGGGGGTACAATGAGCAGTTCTTC.

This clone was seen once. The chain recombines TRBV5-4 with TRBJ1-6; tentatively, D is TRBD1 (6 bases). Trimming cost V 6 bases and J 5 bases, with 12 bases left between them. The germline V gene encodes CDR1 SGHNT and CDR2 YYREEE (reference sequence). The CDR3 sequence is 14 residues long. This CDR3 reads CASKGDTDNSPLHF. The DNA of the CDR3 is TGTGCCAGCAAGGGGGATACAGATAATTCACCCCTCCACTTT.

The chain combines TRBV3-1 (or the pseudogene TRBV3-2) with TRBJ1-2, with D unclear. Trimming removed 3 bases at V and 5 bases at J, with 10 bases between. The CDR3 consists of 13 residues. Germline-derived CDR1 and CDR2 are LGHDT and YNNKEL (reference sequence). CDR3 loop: CASSHTESYGYTF. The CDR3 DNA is TGTGCCAGCAGCCATACTGAAAGTTATGGCTACACCTTC.

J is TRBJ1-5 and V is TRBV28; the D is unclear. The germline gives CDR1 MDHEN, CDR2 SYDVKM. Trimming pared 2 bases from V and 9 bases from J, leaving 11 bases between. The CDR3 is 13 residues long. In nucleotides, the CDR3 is TGTGCCAGCAGTTTACCGACGGACTCGCCCCAGCATTTT. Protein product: CASSLPTDSPQHF. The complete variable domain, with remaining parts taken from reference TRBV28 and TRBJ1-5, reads DVKVTQSSRYLVKRTGEKVFLECVQDMDHENMFWYRQDPGLGLRLIYFSYDVKMKEKGDIPEGYSVSREKKERFSLILESASTNQTSMYLCASSLPTDSPQHFGDGTRLSIL.

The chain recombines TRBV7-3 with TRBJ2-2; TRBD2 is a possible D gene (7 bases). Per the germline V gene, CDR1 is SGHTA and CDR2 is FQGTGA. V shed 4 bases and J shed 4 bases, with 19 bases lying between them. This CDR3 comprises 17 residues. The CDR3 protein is CASSSKSTGRATGELFF. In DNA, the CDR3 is TGTGCCAGCAGCTCAAAATCAACAGGGAGGGCCACCGGGGAGCTGTTTTTT.

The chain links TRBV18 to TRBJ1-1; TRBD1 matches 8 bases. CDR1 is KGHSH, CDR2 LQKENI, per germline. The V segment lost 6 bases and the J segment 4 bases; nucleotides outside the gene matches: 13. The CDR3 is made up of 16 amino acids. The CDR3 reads CASSEGAGGEGTEAFF. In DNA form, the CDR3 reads TGTGCCAGCTCCGAAGGTGCAGGGGGCGAGGGCACTGAAGCTTTCTTT.

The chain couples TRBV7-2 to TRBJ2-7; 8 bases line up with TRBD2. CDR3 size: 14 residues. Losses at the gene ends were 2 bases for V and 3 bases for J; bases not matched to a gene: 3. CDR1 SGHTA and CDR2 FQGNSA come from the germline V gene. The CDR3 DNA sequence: TGTGCCAGCAGCTTAAGGACTAGCTTCTACGAGCAGTACTTC. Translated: CASSLRTSFYEQYF.

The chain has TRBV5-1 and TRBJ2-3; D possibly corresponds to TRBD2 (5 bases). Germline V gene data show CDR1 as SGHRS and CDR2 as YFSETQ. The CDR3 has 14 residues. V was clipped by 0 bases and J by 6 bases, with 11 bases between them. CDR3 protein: CASSLEASRDTQYF. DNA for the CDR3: TGCGCCAGCAGCTTGGAGGCTAGCAGGGATACGCAGTATTTT. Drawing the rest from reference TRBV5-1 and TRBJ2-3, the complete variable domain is KAGVTQTPRYLIKTRGQQVTLSCSPISGHRSVSWYQQTPGQGLQFLFEYFSETQRNKGNFPGRFSGRQFSNSRSEMNVSTLELGDSALYLCASSLEASRDTQYFGPGTRLTVL.

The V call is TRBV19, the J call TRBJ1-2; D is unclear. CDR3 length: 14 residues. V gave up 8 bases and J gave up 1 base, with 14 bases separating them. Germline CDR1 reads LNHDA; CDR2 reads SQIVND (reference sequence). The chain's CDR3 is CASAYAGNNYGYTF. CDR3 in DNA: TGTGCCAGTGCGTACGCCGGGAATAACTATGGCTACACCTTC.